The subject of this entry is one TCR beta chain. Its antigen is currently unknown. The CDR3 has 15 residues. The V and J ends lost 2 bases and 0 bases respectively, with 7 bases between them. Per the germline V gene, CDR1 is SEHNR and CDR2 is FQNEAQ (reference sequence). The data derive from a study of cytomegalovirus exposure and HLA in healthy donors. Whole-study results and caveats: TCR beta chains associated with HLA were, in a later analysis, more clonally expanded than equally common others. Researchers reported from a later analysis that most CMV-associated TCR beta chains appeared HLA-restricted. Association of a missense DCLRE1C variant with TCR beta V- and J-gene trimming was reported in a later analysis.

The primer mix had 60 Vbeta and 13 Jbeta primers. The table came from immunoSEQ multiplex PCR; TCRdb's copy has only in-frame clones and leaves some out. The sample carries more than 110,000 clones, around three quarters recorded once. Sequencing was performed on PBMCs. The sequence was collected from a man between 40 and 49 years old in good health and CMV-seropositive. The rearrangement joins TRBV7-9 to TRBJ2-2; D may be TRBD1 (6 bases). The CDR3 DNA reads as TGTGCCAGCAGCTTATGGGACACGAACACCGGGGAGCTGTTTTTT. It encodes CASSLWDTNTGELFF.